This section outlines one T cell receptor beta chain sequence together with its context. This sample is part of a study of T-cell memory formation after mild COVID-19. A single record per CDR3 protein comes from TCRdb applying MiXCR to the 5' RACE reads. The data contain 450,000 or so distinct CDR3 sequences, about 20% of them singletons. Germline V gene sequence: CDR1 SGHVS, CDR2 FQNEAQ. With 2 bases clipped from V and 4 bases from J, the junction kept 3 bases outside the gene matches. This CDR3 is 15 amino acids long. This receptor was obtained from an adult woman who had mild COVID-19 (a few samples of this study predate the infection). Cell type and time point are not known. Sequenced sample: PBMCs or a T cell subset sorted from them (not recorded which). The chain combines TRBV7-8 with TRBJ2-2, with 8 bases fitting TRBD2. The CDR3 DNA sequence: TGTGCCAGCAGCTTACGGGAGGGTGGCACCGGGGAGCTGTTTTTT. This translates into CASSLREGGTGELFF. The full variable domain, with the rest looked up from reference TRBV7-8 and TRBJ2-2, is GAGVSQSPRYKVAKRGQDVALRCDPISGHVSLFWYQQALGQGPEFLTYFQNEAQLDKSGLPSDRFFAERPEGSVSTLKIQRTQQEDSAVYLCASSLREGGTGELFFGEGSRLTVL.